Below are 7 T cell receptor beta chains sequenced from a single sample in a study of blood T cell repertoires in COVID-19. TCRdb's copy holds only in-frame clones and misses some; the assay was immunoSEQ multiplex PCR. Of 230,000 or so clones in the sample, approximately 88% are singletons; the top ten hold 2.5%. Sequencing was done on a sample of PBMCs or T cells enriched from blood (not recorded which). The receptors here all came from a woman between 35 and 50 years old with acute COVID-19.

V usage is TRBV7-8 and J usage is TRBJ2-5; TRBD1 aligns across 8 bases. The germline V gene has CDR1 SGHVS and CDR2 FQNEAQ. The CDR3 is 14 residues long. V was clipped by 5 bases and J by 4 bases; unmatched bases: 6. CDR3 nucleotide sequence: TGTGCCAGCAGCCTTTCAGGGGGCCGAGAGACCCAGTACTTC. Protein product: CASSLSGGRETQYF.

The chain combines TRBV5-4 with TRBJ2-1; 9 positions match TRBD2. Germline CDR1 reads SGHNT; CDR2 reads YYREEE (reference sequence). The CDR3 totals 16 residues. The V gene end was trimmed by 3 bases and the J gene end by 0 bases; junction bases not matched to a gene: 4. CDR3: CASSSHSGSSYNEQFF. The CDR3 bases are TGTGCCAGCAGCTCCCATAGCGGGAGCTCCTACAATGAGCAGTTCTTC.

V gene TRBV18 combines with J gene TRBJ1-1, with D possibly being TRBD1 (6 bases). With 1 base removed from V and 1 base from J, the gap between germline ends came to 10 bases. This CDR3 region has 15 residues. Germline loops: CDR1 KGHSH, CDR2 LQKENI. CDR3 coding DNA: TGTGCCAGCTCACCACTTGGACAGCAGAACACTGAAGCTTTCTTT. Translating it yields CASSPLGQQNTEAFF.

This clone showed up just a few times. This chain links TRBV5-1 with TRBJ2-2; 8 bases match TRBD2. CDR3 length equals 15 residues. The V segment lost 3 bases and the J segment 0 bases; nucleotides outside the gene matches: 1. CDR1 is SGHRS, CDR2 YFSETQ, per germline. CDR3 sequence: CASSWGLANTGELFF. The DNA of the CDR3 is TGCGCCAGCAGCTGGGGACTAGCGAACACCGGGGAGCTGTTTTTT.

In the case of this clone: At the DNA level, this CDR3 is encoded by other sequences in the same sample as well. J is TRBJ2-3 and V is TRBV5-8, with 10 bases that match TRBD2. This CDR3 region has 14 residues. The V gene end was trimmed by 4 bases and the J gene end by 1 base; junction bases not matched to a gene: 0. CDR1 and CDR2 (germline): SGHTS, YDEGEE. For the CDR3, the DNA is TGTGCCAGCAGCGGGACTAGCGGCACAGATACGCAGTATTTT. Translated: CASSGTSGTDTQYF.

DNA for the CDR3: TGTGCCAGCAGTAGGGGGGGTTCCTCTTACGGATATGGCTACACCTTC. This encodes CASSRGGSSYGYGYTF. The gene calls are TRBV5-4 and TRBJ1-2; D perhaps matches TRBD1 (6 bases). The V end lost 5 bases, the J end lost 5 bases, and 22 bases lay between the germline ends. CDR3 size: 16 residues. CDR1 is SGHNT, CDR2 YYREEE, per germline (reference sequence).

V is TRBV20-1 and J is TRBJ2-3; 11 positions agree with TRBD2. Trimming cost V 4 bases and J 6 bases; bases outside gene matches: 12. The length of the CDR3 is 16 residues. In germline, CDR1 is DFQATT, CDR2 SNEGSKA (reference sequence). The CDR3 DNA is TGCAGTGCTACTGAGGTCACTAGCGGGGGCCGGGATACGCAGTATTTT. This sequence encodes CSATEVTSGGRDTQYF.